Here is one TCR beta chain with its context. Its antigen is not known. This sample was taken from a study of CD8+ T cells in alopecia areata. Whole-study context: Severity of treated patients was scored by affected scalp percentage. Study-level findings and limits: Normal scalp showed lower clonality than lesional scalp, especially alopecia totalis/universalis.

Sequencing relied on a cDNA template that was reverse transcribed from extracted RNA. TCRdb keeps only in-frame clones here, not all; method: immunoSEQ multiplex PCR. The sample has approximately 150,000 clones; roughly 60% are singletons. Treatment meaning: oral pan-JAK inhibitor, 5-10 mg twice daily. This CDR3 is 15 amino acids long. The V and J ends lost 5 bases and 4 bases, in that order; junction bases with no gene match: 9. Germline V gene lookup returns CDR1 SEHNR and CDR2 FQNEAQ (reference sequence). The sequences come from CD4+ T cells sorted from blood, collected at week 56, from a patient treated with tofacitinib. V and J are TRBV7-9 and TRBJ1-2; 8 nucleotides agree with TRBD1. This sequence was found in a human donor with alopecia areata. The CDR3 reads CASSRPKGQAYGYTF. CDR3 sequence (DNA): TGTGCCAGCAGCCGGCCGAAGGGACAGGCCTATGGCTACACCTTC.